This is a list of T cell receptor beta chains from one sample in a study of blood T cell repertoires in COVID-19. The assay was immunoSEQ multiplex PCR, and TCRdb's table has in-frame clones only and misses some. Of 50,000 to 60,000 clones detected, roughly four fifths appear once; the ten largest clones hold 5.5% to 7%. Material: peripheral blood. These receptors all come from a human donor in a cohort sampled during active or convalescent COVID-19. The CDR3 runs from the conserved cysteine through the conserved F or W. A D gene is named only where the DNA matches it firmly. Rows may omit the clone size; those that give it use once, few, many or a size class.

J gene: TRBJ1-2; V gene: TRBV4-1; D gene: TRBD1; clone size: .; CDR3 protein: CASSQFRGRGPDGYTF; CDR3 DNA: TGCGCCAGCAGCCAATTCCGGGGCAGGGGGCCTGATGGCTACACCTTC
J gene: TRBJ1-2; V gene: TRBV10-3; D gene: .; clone size: .; CDR3 protein: CAITTEELTRYTF; CDR3 DNA: TGTGCCATCACCACAGAAGAACTCACTCGCTACACCTTC
J gene: TRBJ2-7; V gene: TRBV12-5; D gene: TRBD2; clone size: .; CDR3 protein: CASGLVGGGSYEQYF; CDR3 DNA: TGTGCTAGTGGTTTGGTTGGCGGGGGATCCTACGAGCAGTACTTC
J gene: TRBJ2-7; V gene: TRBV21-1; D gene: .; clone size: .; CDR3 protein: CASSTPGQGNYEQYF; CDR3 DNA: TGTGCCAGCAGTACACCGGGACAGGGAAACTACGAGCAGTACTTC
J gene: TRBJ2-2; V gene: TRBV4-1; D gene: TRBD1; clone size: .; CDR3 protein: CASSQSIPGGRARTGELFF; CDR3 DNA: TGCGCCAGCAGCCAATCGATCCCAGGGGGCCGAGCGCGTACCGGGGAGCTGTTTTTT
J gene: TRBJ2-7; V gene: TRBV19; D gene: TRBD2; clone size: .; CDR3 protein: CASSTSSGGGYEQYF; CDR3 DNA: TGTGCCAGTAGTACTTCAAGCGGGGGTGGGTACGAGCAGTACTTC
J gene: TRBJ2-3; V gene: TRBV5-6; D gene: .; clone size: .; CDR3 protein: CASSFVRSSTDTQYF; CDR3 DNA: TGTGCCAGCAGCTTTGTGCGGTCTAGCACAGATACGCAGTATTTT
J gene: TRBJ2-3; V gene: TRBV11-3; D gene: TRBD1; clone size: .; CDR3 protein: CASSADRGTDTQYF; CDR3 DNA: TGTGCCAGCAGCGCGGACAGGGGAACAGATACGCAGTATTTT
J gene: TRBJ2-6; V gene: TRBV27; D gene: .; clone size: .; CDR3 protein: CASSLRGANVLTF; CDR3 DNA: TGTGCCAGCAGTTTGCGTGGGGCCAACGTCCTGACTTTC
J gene: TRBJ1-1; V gene: TRBV6-2/TRBV6-3; D gene: .; clone size: .; CDR3 protein: CASSRIVLQAEAFF; CDR3 DNA: TGTGCCAGCAGTCGCATAGTACTACAGGCTGAAGCTTTCTTT
J gene: TRBJ2-7; V gene: TRBV7-8; D gene: TRBD1; clone size: few; CDR3 protein: CASSSPDRGLAYEQYF; CDR3 DNA: TGTGCCAGCAGCTCACCCGACAGGGGGCTGGCCTACGAGCAGTACTTC
J gene: TRBJ1-1; V gene: TRBV6-2/TRBV6-3; D gene: TRBD1; clone size: .; CDR3 protein: CASTPMSWTGRTEAFF; CDR3 DNA: TGTGCCAGCACCCCAATGTCGTGGACAGGGAGGACTGAAGCTTTCTTT
J gene: TRBJ1-1; V gene: TRBV3-1/TRBV3-2; D gene: .; clone size: .; CDR3 protein: CASSQGGGWTEAFF; CDR3 DNA: TGTGCCAGCAGCCAAGGAGGAGGCTGGACTGAAGCTTTCTTT
J gene: TRBJ1-4; V gene: TRBV4-1; D gene: .; clone size: .; CDR3 protein: CASSRDKVPARELFF; CDR3 DNA: TGCGCCAGCAGCCGAGACAAAGTCCCCGCCCGGGAACTGTTTTTT
J gene: TRBJ2-1; V gene: TRBV5-4; D gene: .; clone size: .; CDR3 protein: CASSLGPRSSYNEQFF; CDR3 DNA: TGTGCCAGCAGCTTGGGGCCTAGGAGCTCCTACAATGAGCAGTTCTTC
J gene: TRBJ2-5; V gene: TRBV3-1/TRBV3-2; D gene: TRBD2; clone size: .; CDR3 protein: CASSPTRTSGGETQYF; CDR3 DNA: TGTGCCAGCAGCCCCACCCGGACTAGCGGGGGGGAGACCCAGTACTTC
J gene: TRBJ2-1; V gene: TRBV7-3; D gene: .; clone size: .; CDR3 protein: CASSPRWSNEQFF; CDR3 DNA: TGTGCCAGCAGCCCCAGGTGGTCCAATGAGCAGTTCTTC
J gene: TRBJ2-7; V gene: TRBV19; D gene: TRBD1; clone size: .; CDR3 protein: CASSLQGTVRTYEQYF; CDR3 DNA: TGTGCCAGTAGCCTACAGGGGACGGTTAGGACCTACGAGCAGTACTTC
J gene: TRBJ2-3; V gene: TRBV6-2/TRBV6-3; D gene: TRBD2; clone size: once; CDR3 protein: CASSAATSADTQYF; CDR3 DNA: TGTGCCAGCAGTGCGGCGACTAGCGCAGATACGCAGTATTTT
J gene: TRBJ1-6; V gene: TRBV30; D gene: .; clone size: once; CDR3 protein: CAWDSAGGSPLHF; CDR3 DNA: TGTGCCTGGGACTCCGCCGGAGGTTCACCCCTCCACTTT
J gene: TRBJ1-5; V gene: TRBV3-1/TRBV3-2; D gene: TRBD1; clone size: .; CDR3 protein: CASSQGSGGSNQPQHF; CDR3 DNA: TGTGCCAGCAGCCAAGGGTCAGGGGGCTCAAATCAGCCCCAGCATTTT
J gene: TRBJ2-2; V gene: TRBV25-1; D gene: TRBD2; clone size: .; CDR3 protein: CASSSGAGELFF; CDR3 DNA: TGTGCCAGCAGTAGCGGGGCCGGGGAGCTGTTTTTT
J gene: TRBJ2-1; V gene: TRBV24-1; D gene: .; clone size: .; CDR3 protein: CATSESGGRDEQFF; CDR3 DNA: TGTGCCACCAGTGAATCCGGGGGAAGGGATGAGCAGTTCTTC
J gene: TRBJ2-3; V gene: TRBV2; D gene: .; clone size: few; CDR3 protein: CASMVTSTDTQYF; CDR3 DNA: TGTGCCAGCATGGTAACTAGCACAGATACGCAGTATTTT
J gene: TRBJ2-3; V gene: TRBV5-1; D gene: TRBD2; clone size: .; CDR3 protein: CASSSGTSGGDTQYF; CDR3 DNA: TGCGCCAGCAGCTCCGGGACTAGCGGGGGGGATACGCAGTATTTT
J gene: TRBJ2-5; V gene: TRBV20-1; D gene: .; clone size: .; CDR3 protein: CSASLAAYKETQYF; CDR3 DNA: TGCAGTGCTAGTCTAGCAGCCTACAAAGAGACCCAGTACTTC
J gene: TRBJ1-6; V gene: TRBV7-2; D gene: TRBD1; clone size: .; CDR3 protein: CASSPKGQDNSPLHF; CDR3 DNA: TGTGCCAGCAGCCCAAAGGGACAGGATAATTCACCCCTCCACTTT
J gene: TRBJ1-4; V gene: TRBV10-1; D gene: TRBD1; clone size: few; CDR3 protein: CASSEGGQGERGKLFF; CDR3 DNA: TGCGCCAGCAGTGAAGGAGGACAGGGGGAGAGAGGAAAACTGTTTTTT
J gene: TRBJ2-3; V gene: TRBV5-4; D gene: TRBD2; clone size: .; CDR3 protein: CASSFPSGSDTQYF; CDR3 DNA: TGTGCCAGCAGCTTCCCTAGCGGCTCAGATACGCAGTATTTT
J gene: TRBJ2-5; V gene: TRBV18; D gene: .; clone size: .; CDR3 protein: CASSPGGETQYF; CDR3 DNA: TGTGCCAGCTCACCCGGAGGGGAGACCCAGTACTTC
J gene: TRBJ2-7; V gene: TRBV6-5; D gene: .; clone size: medium-sized; CDR3 protein: CASGLLATAEQYF; CDR3 DNA: TGTGCCAGCGGGTTACTAGCAACGGCCGAGCAGTACTTC
J gene: TRBJ1-6; V gene: TRBV9; D gene: .; clone size: .; CDR3 protein: CASSPGVNNSPLHF; CDR3 DNA: TGTGCCAGCAGCCCCGGGGTCAATAATTCACCCCTCCACTTT
J gene: TRBJ2-5; V gene: TRBV6-5; D gene: TRBD2; clone size: .; CDR3 protein: CASSYSSWTSSETQYF; CDR3 DNA: TGTGCCAGCAGTTACTCGTCATGGACTAGTTCTGAGACCCAGTACTTC
J gene: TRBJ1-1; V gene: TRBV7-2; D gene: .; clone size: .; CDR3 protein: CASSLSRNTEAFF; CDR3 DNA: TGTGCCAGCAGCTTATCTCGGAACACTGAAGCTTTCTTT
J gene: TRBJ1-1; V gene: TRBV7-7; D gene: TRBD1; clone size: few; CDR3 protein: CASRPFQGATEAFF; CDR3 DNA: TGTGCTAGCAGGCCTTTTCAGGGGGCCACTGAAGCTTTCTTT
J gene: TRBJ1-5; V gene: TRBV12-3/TRBV12-4; D gene: .; clone size: .; CDR3 protein: CASSEQNQPQHF; CDR3 DNA: TGTGCCAGCAGTGAACAAAATCAGCCCCAGCATTTT